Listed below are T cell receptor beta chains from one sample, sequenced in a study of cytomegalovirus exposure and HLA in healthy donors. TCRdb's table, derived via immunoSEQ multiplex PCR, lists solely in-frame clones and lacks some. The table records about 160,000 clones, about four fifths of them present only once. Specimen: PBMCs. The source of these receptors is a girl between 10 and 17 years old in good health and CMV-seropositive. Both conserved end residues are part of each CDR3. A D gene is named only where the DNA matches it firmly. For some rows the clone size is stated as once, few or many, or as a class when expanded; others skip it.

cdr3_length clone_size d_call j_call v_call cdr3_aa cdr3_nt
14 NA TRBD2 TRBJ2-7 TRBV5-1 CASSLESGGYEQYF TGCGCCAGCAGCTTGGAAAGCGGGGGCTACGAGCAGTACTTC
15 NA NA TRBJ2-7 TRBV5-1 CASSLDTSFSYEQYF TGCGCCAGCAGCTTGGATACTAGCTTCTCCTACGAGCAGTACTTC
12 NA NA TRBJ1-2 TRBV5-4 CASSLEGGRYTF TGTGCCAGCAGCTTGGAGGGAGGGCGCTACACCTTC
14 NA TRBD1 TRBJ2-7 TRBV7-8 CASSTGQGPYEQYF TGTGCCAGCAGCACCGGACAGGGACCGTACGAGCAGTACTTC
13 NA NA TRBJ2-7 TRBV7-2 CASSSSGGVKQYF TGTGCCAGCAGCTCGTCAGGAGGAGTCAAGCAGTACTTC
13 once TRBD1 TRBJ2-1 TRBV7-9 CASGGTGGREQFF TGTGCCAGCGGCGGGACAGGGGGCCGGGAGCAGTTCTTC
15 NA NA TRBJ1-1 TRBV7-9 CASSSRGPANTEAFF TGTGCCAGCAGCTCTAGGGGCCCCGCGAACACTGAAGCTTTCTTT
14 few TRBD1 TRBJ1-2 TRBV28 CASSLGQGDYGYTF TGTGCCAGCAGCTTGGGACAGGGAGACTATGGCTACACCTTC
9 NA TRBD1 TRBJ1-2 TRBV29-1 CRQGYGYTF TGCAGACAGGGGTATGGCTACACCTTC
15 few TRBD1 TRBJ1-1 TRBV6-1 CASSETGGRGTEAFF TGTGCCAGCAGTGAGACAGGGGGAAGGGGTACTGAAGCTTTCTTT
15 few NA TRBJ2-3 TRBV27 CASSPRVRGTDTQYF TGTGCCAGCAGTCCCCGGGTCAGGGGCACAGATACGCAGTATTTT
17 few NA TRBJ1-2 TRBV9 CASSVDVRDTPSKGYTF TGTGCCAGCAGCGTAGACGTGCGAGACACCCCAAGCAAAGGCTACACCTTC
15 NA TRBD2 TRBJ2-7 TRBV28 CASALLAGGLYEQYF TGTGCCAGCGCCCTACTAGCGGGAGGGCTCTACGAGCAGTACTTC
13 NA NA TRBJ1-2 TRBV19 CASSQRGFYGYTF TGTGCCAGTAGTCAGCGGGGGTTTTATGGCTACACCTTC
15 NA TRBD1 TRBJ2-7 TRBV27 CASRDRTGALFEQYF TGTGCCAGCAGAGACAGGACAGGGGCATTATTCGAGCAGTACTTC
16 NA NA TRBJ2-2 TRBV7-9 CASSLVTGSGTGELFF TGTGCCAGCAGCCTAGTGACAGGTTCGGGCACCGGGGAGCTGTTTTTT
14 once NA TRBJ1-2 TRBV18 CASSPDLAVYGYTF TGTGCCAGCTCACCAGATTTGGCTGTCTATGGCTACACCTTC
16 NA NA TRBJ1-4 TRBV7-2 CASSLQPAATNEKLFF TGTGCCAGCAGCCTCCAGCCGGCAGCGACTAATGAAAAACTGTTTTTT
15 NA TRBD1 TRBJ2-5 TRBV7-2 CASSADRRLQETQYF TGTGCCAGCAGCGCGGACAGGAGATTACAAGAGACCCAGTACTTC
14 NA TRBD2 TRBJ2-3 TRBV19 CASTDRGETDTQYF TGTGCCAGTACCGATCGGGGGGAAACAGATACGCAGTATTTT
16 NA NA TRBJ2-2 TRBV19 CASSIVAGSRTGELFF TGTGCCAGTAGTATAGTTGCAGGGTCCCGCACCGGGGAGCTGTTTTTT
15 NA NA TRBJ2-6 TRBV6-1 CASSSGTSGANVLTF TGTGCCAGCAGCTCCGGGACAAGTGGGGCCAACGTCCTGACTTTC
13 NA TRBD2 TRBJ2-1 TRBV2 CAATGLAGVEQFF TGTGCCGCGACGGGACTAGCGGGAGTTGAGCAGTTCTTC
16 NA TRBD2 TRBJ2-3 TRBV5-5 CASSTGLAGDADTQYF TGTGCCAGCAGCACGGGACTAGCGGGAGATGCAGATACGCAGTATTTT
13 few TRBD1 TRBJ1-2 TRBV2 CASSSQGGYGYTF TGTGCCAGCAGTTCACAGGGGGGCTATGGCTACACCTTC
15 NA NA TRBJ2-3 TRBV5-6 CASSLASHGTDTQYF TGTGCCAGCAGCTTGGCCTCGCACGGGACAGATACGCAGTATTTT